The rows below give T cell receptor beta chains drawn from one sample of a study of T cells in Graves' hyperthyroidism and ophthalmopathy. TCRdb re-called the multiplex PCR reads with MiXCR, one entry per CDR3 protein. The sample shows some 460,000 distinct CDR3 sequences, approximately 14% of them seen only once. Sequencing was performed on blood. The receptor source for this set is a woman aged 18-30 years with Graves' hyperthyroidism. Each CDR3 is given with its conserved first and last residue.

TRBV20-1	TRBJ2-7	CSVDGMWTGIYEQYF
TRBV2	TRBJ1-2	CASRPDRNYGYTF
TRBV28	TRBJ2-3	CASSHRRDANTQYF
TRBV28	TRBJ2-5	CASSPTGRGWTQYF
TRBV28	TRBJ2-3	CASSTGTTPDTQYF
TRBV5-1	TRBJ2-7	CASSLERRQEQYF
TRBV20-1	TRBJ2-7	CSAGKGGYEQYF
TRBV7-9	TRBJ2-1	CASSFLAGGPVAYNEQFF
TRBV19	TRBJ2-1	CASSRLKLGRDNEQFF
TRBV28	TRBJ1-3	CASSFAQGGAGNTIYF
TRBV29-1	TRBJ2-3	CSGKGVQSTDTQYF
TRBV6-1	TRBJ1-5	CASSQSGTGGVVAQHF
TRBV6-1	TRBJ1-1	CASSSTDLTEAFF
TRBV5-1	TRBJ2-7	CASSTGLLDSQGHEQYF
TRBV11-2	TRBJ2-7	CASSFVQGSYEQYF
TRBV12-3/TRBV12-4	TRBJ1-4	CASSSEEANEKLFF